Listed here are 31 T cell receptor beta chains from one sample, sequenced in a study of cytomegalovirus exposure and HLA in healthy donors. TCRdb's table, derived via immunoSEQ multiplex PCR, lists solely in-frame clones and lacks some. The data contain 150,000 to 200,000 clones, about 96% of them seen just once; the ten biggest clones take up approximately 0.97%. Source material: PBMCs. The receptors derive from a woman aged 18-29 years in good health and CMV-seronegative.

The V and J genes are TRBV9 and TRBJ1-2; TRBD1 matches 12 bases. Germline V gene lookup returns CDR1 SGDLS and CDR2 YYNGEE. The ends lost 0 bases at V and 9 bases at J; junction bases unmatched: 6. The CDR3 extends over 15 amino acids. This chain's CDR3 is CASSVVGTGGVSYTF. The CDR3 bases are TGTGCCAGCAGCGTAGTAGGGACAGGGGGCGTTAGCTACACCTTC.

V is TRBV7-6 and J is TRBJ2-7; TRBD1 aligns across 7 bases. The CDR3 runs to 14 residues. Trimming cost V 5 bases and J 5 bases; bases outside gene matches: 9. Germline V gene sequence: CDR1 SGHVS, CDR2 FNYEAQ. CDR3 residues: CASSERQGGDEQYF. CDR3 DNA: TGTGCCAGCAGCGAAAGACAGGGCGGCGACGAGCAGTACTTC.

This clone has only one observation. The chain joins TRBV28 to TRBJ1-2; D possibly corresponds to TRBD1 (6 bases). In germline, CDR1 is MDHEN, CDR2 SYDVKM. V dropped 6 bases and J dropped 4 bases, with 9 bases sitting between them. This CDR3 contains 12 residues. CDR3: CASSLQGYGYTF. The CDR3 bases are TGTGCCAGCAGCCTACAGGGCTATGGCTACACCTTC.

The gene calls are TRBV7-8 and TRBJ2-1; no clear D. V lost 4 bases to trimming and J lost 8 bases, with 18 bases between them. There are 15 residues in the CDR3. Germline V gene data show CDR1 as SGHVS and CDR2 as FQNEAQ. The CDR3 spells CASSSQSLVVHEQFF. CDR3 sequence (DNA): TGTGCCAGCAGCTCACAATCCCTAGTTGTCCATGAGCAGTTCTTC.

In DNA, the CDR3 is TGTGCCAGCAGTGGGGCCTCACCGGGACAGGGGTATGGCTACACCTTC. This gives the protein CASSGASPGQGYGYTF. The rearrangement links TRBV6-1 to TRBJ1-2, with TRBD1 identical over 10 bases. The germline gives CDR1 MNHNS, CDR2 SASEGT. The V and J ends lost 4 bases and 5 bases, in that order; junction bases with no gene match: 10. This CDR3 contains 16 residues.

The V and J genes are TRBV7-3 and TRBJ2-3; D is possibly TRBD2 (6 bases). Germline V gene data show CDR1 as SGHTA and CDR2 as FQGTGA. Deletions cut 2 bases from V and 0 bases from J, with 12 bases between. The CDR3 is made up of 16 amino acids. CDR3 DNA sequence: TGTGCCAGCAGCTTATTGGGACTCCGTAGCACAGATACGCAGTATTTT. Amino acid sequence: CASSLLGLRSTDTQYF.

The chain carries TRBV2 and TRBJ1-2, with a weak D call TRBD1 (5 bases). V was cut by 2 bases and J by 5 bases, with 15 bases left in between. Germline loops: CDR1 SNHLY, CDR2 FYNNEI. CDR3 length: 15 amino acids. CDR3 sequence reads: CASSESFRGSYGYTF. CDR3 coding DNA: TGTGCCAGCAGTGAATCTTTTCGGGGGTCTTATGGCTACACCTTC.

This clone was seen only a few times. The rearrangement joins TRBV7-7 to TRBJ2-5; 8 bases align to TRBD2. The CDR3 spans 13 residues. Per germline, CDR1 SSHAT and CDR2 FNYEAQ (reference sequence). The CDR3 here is CASAGGPQETQYF. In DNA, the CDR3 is TGTGCTAGCGCGGGGGGTCCACAAGAGACCCAGTACTTC.

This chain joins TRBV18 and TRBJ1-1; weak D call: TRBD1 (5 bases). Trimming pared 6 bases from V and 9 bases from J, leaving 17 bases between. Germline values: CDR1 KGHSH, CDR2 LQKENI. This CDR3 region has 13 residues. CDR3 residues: CASSDPSQVQAFF. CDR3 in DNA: TGTGCCAGCTCTGACCCTTCACAGGTCCAAGCTTTCTTT.

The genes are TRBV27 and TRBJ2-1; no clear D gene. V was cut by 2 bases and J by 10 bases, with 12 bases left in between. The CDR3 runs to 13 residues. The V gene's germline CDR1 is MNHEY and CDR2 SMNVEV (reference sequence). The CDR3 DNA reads TGTGCCAGCAGTTTAGGCAGGTCATACGAGCAGTTCTTC. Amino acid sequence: CASSLGRSYEQFF.

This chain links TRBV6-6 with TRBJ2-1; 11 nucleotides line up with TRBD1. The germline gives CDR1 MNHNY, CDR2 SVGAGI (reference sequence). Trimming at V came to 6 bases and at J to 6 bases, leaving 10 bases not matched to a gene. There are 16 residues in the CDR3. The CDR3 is CASSLKRDRGANEQFF. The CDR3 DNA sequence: TGTGCCAGCAGCCTCAAACGGGACAGGGGGGCCAATGAGCAGTTCTTC.

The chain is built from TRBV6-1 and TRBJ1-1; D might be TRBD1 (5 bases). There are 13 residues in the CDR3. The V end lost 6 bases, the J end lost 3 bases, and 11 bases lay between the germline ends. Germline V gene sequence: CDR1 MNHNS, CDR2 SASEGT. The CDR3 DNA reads TGTGCCAGCAGGGGACTCGGACACACTGAAGCTTTCTTT. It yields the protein CASRGLGHTEAFF.

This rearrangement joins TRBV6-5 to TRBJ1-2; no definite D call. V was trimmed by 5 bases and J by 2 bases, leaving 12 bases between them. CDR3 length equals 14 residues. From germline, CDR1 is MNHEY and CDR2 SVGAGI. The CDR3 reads CASSQVRQNYGYTF. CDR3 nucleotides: TGTGCCAGCAGTCAGGTCCGTCAGAACTATGGCTACACCTTC.

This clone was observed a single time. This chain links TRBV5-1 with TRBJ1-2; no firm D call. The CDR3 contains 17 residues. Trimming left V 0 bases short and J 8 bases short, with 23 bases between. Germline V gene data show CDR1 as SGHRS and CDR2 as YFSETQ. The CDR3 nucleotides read TGCGCCAGCAGCTTGGGGGTCGGGGTTTCATCAATTGGCGGCTACACCTTC. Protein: CASSLGVGVSSIGGYTF.

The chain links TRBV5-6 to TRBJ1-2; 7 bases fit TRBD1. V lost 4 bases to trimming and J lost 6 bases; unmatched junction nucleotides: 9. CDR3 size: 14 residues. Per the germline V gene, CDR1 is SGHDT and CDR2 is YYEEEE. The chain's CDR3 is CASSGTGTAHGYTF. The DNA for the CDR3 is TGTGCCAGCAGCGGAACCGGGACAGCTCATGGCTACACCTTC.

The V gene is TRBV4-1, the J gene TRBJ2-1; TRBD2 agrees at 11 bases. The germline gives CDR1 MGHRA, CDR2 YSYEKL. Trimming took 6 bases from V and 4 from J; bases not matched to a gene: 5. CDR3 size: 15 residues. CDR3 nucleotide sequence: TGCGCCAGCAGTAGACTAGCGGGGACTTACAATGAGCAGTTCTTC. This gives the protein CASSRLAGTYNEQFF.

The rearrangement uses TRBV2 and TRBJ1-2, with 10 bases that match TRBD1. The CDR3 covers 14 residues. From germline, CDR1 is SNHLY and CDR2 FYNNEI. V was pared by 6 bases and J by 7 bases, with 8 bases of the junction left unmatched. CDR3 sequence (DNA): TGTGCCAGCAGGGAGGGACAGGGGAGGTTTGGCTACACCTTC. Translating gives CASREGQGRFGYTF.

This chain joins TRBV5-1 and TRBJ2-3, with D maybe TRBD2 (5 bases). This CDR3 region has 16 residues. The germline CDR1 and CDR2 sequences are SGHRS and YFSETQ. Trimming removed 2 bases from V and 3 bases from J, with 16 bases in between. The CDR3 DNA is TGCGCCAGCAGCTTTATCGGGGTCTCACTTACAGATACGCAGTATTTT. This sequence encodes CASSFIGVSLTDTQYF.

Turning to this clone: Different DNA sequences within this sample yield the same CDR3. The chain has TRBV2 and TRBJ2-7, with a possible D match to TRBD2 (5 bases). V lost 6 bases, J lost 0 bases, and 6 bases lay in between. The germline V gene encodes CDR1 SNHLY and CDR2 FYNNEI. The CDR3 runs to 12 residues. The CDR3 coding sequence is TGTGCCAGCAGCCGGGACTCCTACGAGCAGTACTTC. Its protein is CASSRDSYEQYF.

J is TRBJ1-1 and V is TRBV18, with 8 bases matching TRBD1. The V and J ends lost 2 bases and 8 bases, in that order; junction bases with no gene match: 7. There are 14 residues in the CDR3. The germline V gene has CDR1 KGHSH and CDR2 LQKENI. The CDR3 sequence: CASSPRVAGGEAFF. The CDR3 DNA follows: TGTGCCAGCTCACCAAGAGTCGCAGGGGGCGAAGCTTTCTTT.

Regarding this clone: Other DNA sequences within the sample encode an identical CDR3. CDR3 sequence (DNA): TGTGCCAGCAGCTTAGGGGTAGCGGGGGGCCAAGAGACCCAGTACTTC. As protein: CASSLGVAGGQETQYF. V usage is TRBV7-2 and J usage is TRBJ2-5; 10 bases fit TRBD2. Trimming cost V 1 base and J 1 base; bases outside gene matches: 3. Germline-derived CDR1 and CDR2 are SGHTA and FQGNSA. There are 16 residues in the CDR3.

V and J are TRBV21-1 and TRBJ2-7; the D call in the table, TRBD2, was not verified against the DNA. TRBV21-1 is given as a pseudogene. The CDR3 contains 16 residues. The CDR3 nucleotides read TGTGCCAGCAGCAAACCCCGGACTAGCGGGTTTTACGAGCAGTACTTC. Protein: CASSKPRTSGFYEQYF.

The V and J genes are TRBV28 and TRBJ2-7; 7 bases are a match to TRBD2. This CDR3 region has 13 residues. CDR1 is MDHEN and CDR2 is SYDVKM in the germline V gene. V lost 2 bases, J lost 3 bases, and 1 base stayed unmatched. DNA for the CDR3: TGTGCCAGCAGTTTAGGGGGGGGCTACGAGCAGTACTTC. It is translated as CASSLGGGYEQYF.

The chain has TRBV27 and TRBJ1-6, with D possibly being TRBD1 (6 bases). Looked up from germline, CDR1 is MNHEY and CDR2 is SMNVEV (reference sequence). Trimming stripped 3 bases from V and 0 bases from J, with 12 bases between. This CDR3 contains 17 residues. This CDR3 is CASSFRGARSYNSPLHF. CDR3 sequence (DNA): TGTGCCAGCAGTTTTCGGGGGGCCCGCTCCTATAATTCACCCCTCCACTTT.

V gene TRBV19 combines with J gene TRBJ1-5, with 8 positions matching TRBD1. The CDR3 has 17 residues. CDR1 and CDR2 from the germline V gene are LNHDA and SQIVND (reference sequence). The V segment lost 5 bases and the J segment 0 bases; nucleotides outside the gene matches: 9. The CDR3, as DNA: TGTGCCAGTAGTCCCCGCCGTACAGGGGGTAGCAATCAGCCCCAGCATTTT. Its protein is CASSPRRTGGSNQPQHF.

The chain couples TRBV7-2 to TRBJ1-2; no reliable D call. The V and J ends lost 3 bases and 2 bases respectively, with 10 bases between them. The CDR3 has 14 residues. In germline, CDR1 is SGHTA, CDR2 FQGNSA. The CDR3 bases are TGTGCCAGCAGCTTTGTTCCAGAAAACTATGGCTACACCTTC. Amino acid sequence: CASSFVPENYGYTF.

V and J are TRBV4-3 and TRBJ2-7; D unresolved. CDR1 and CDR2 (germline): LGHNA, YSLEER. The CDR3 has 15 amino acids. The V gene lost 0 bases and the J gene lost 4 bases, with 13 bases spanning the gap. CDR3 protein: CASSQDFGDQYEQYF. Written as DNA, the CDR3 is TGCGCCAGCAGCCAAGATTTCGGAGACCAATACGAGCAGTACTTC.

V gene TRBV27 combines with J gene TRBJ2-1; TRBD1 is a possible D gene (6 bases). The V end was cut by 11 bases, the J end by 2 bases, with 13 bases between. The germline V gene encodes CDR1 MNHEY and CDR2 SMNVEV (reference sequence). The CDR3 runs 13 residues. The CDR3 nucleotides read TGTGCCCACGGTCCAGGGGCCTACAATGAGCAGTTCTTC. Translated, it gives CAHGPGAYNEQFF.

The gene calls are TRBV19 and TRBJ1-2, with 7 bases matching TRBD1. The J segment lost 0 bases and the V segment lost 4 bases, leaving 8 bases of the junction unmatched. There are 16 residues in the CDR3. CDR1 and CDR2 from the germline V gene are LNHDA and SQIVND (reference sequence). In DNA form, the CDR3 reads TGTGCCAGTAGTAGACAGGGAGAAGCGGCTAACTATGGCTACACCTTC. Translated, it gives CASSRQGEAANYGYTF.

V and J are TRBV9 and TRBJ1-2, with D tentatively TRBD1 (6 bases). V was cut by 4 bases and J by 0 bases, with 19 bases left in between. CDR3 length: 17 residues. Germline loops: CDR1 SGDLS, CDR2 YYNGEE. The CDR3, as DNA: TGTGCCAGCAGCTCGAGGGGCTCGACAGGATCTAACTATGGCTACACCTTC. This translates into CASSSRGSTGSNYGYTF.

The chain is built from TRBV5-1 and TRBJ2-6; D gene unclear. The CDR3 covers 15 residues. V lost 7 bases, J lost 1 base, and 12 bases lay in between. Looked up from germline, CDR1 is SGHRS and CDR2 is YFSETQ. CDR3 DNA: TGCGCCAGCCAGGATGGTACGTCTGGGGCCAACGTCCTGACTTTC. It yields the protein CASQDGTSGANVLTF.